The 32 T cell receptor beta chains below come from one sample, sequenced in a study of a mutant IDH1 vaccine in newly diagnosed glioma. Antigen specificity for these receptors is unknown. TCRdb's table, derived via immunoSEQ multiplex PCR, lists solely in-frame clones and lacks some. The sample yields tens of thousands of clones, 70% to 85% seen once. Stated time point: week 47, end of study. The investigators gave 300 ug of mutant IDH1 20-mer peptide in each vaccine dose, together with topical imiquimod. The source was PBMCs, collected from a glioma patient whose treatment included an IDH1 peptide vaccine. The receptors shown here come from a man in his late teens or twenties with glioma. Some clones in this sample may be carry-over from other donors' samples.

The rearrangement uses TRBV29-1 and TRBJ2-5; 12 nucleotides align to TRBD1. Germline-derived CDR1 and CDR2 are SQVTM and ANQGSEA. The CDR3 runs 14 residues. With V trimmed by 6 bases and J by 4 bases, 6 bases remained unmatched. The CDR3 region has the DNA TGCAGCGTGGCGGGACAGGGGGCAGGAGAGACCCAGTACTTC. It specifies CSVAGQGAGETQYF. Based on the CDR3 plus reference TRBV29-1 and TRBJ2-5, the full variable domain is SAVISQKPSRDICQRGTSLTIQCQVDSQVTMMFWYRQQPGQSLTLIATANQGSEATYESGFVIDKFPISRPNLTFSTLTVSNMSPEDSSIYLCSVAGQGAGETQYFGPGTRLLVL.

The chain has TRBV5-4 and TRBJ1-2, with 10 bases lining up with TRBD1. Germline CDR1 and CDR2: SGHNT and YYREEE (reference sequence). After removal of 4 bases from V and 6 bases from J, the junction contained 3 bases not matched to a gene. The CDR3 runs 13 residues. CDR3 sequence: CASSQDRGDGYTF. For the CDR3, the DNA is TGTGCCAGCAGCCAGGACAGGGGGGATGGCTACACCTTC. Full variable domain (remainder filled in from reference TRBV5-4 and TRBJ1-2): ETGVTQSPTHLIKTRGQQVTLRCSSQSGHNTVSWYQQALGQGPQFIFQYYREEENGRGNFPPRFSGLQFPNYSSELNVNALELDDSALYLCASSQDRGDGYTFGSGTRLTVV.

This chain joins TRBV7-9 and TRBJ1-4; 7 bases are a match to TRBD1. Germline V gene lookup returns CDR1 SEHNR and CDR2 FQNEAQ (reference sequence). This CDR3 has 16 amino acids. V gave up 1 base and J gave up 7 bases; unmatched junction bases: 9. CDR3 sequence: CASSLGTGDIGEKLFF. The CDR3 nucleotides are TGTGCCAGCAGCTTAGGCACAGGGGACATTGGTGAAAAACTGTTTTTT.

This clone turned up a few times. CDR3 DNA: TGTGCCAGCAGCGTAGCGACGTCGGCGTGGCCTTTCTTT. This gives the protein CASSVATSAWPFF. The chain combines TRBV9 with TRBJ1-1; no clear D gene. The germline V gene encodes CDR1 SGDLS and CDR2 YYNGEE. V lost 0 bases and J 12 bases, leaving 15 bases between the germline ends. This CDR3 is 13 amino acids long.

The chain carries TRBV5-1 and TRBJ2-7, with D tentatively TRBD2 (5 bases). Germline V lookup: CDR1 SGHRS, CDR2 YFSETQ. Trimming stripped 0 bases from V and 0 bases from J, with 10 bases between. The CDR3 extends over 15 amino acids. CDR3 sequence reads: CASSLDPGISYEQYF. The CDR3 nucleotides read TGCGCCAGCAGCTTGGACCCCGGGATCTCCTACGAGCAGTACTTC.

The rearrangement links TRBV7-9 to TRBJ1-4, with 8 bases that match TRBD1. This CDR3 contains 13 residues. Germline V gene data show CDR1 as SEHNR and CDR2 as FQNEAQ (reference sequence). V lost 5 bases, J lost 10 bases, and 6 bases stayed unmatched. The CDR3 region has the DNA TGTGCCAGCAGCGGGGGGACAGGCCTAAAACTGTTTTTT. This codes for CASSGGTGLKLFF.

The CDR3 here is CASSVALGTGAYEQYF. The CDR3 DNA reads TGTGCCAGCAGCGTAGCTCTCGGGACAGGGGCCTACGAGCAGTACTTC. V and J are TRBV9 and TRBJ2-7, with 10 bases matching TRBD1. Looked up from germline, CDR1 is SGDLS and CDR2 is YYNGEE. Trimming cost V 0 bases and J 2 bases; bases outside gene matches: 5. The CDR3 loop spans 16 amino acids.

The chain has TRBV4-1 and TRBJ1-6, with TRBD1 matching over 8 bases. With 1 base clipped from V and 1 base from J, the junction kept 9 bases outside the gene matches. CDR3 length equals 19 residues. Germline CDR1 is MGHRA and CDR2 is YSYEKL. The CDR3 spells CASSQGGDRGRSYNSPLHF. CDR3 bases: TGCGCCAGCAGCCAAGGAGGTGACAGGGGAAGGTCCTATAATTCACCCCTCCACTTT.

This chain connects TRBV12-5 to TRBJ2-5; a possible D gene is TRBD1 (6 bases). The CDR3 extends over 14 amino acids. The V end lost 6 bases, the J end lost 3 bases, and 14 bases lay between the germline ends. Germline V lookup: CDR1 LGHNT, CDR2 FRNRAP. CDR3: CASGRGYGEETQYF. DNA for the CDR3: TGTGCTAGTGGAAGGGGGTACGGGGAAGAGACCCAGTACTTC.

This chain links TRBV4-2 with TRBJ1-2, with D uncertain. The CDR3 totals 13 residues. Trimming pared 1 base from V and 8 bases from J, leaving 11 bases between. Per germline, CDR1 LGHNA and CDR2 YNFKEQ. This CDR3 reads CASSQVDRGGYTF. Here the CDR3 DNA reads TGTGCCAGCAGCCAAGTCGATCGAGGAGGCTACACCTTC.

This CDR3 is CASSSQGFLDTEAFF. CDR3 coding DNA: TGTGCCAGCAGCTCACAGGGTTTTCTTGACACTGAAGCTTTCTTT. The rearrangement joins TRBV5-5 to TRBJ1-1; D may be TRBD1 (6 bases). Germline CDR1 and CDR2: SGHKS and YYEKEE (reference sequence). The CDR3 length is 15 residues. Trimming cost V 3 bases and J 3 bases, with 15 bases left between them.

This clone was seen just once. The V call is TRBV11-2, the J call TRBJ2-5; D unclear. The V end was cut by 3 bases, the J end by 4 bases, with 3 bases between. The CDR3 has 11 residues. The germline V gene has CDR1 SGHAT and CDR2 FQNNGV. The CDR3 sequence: CASSFSETQYF. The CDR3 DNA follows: TGTGCCAGCAGCTTCTCAGAGACCCAGTACTTC.

The CDR3 loop is CASSQDWGGRAEAFF. The CDR3, as DNA: TGCGCCAGCAGCCAAGACTGGGGAGGGAGGGCTGAAGCTTTCTTT. The chain employs TRBV4-3 and TRBJ1-1; no reliable D call. Germline CDR1 is LGHNA and CDR2 is YSLEER. Trimming shortened V by 0 bases and J by 6 bases, and 14 bases separated the two germline ends. The CDR3 sequence is 15 residues long.

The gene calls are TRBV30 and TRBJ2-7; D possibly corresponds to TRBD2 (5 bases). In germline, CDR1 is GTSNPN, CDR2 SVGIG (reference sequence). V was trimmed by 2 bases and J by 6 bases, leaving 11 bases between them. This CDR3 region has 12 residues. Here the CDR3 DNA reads TGTGCCTGGAGTACTAGTTTTTCCGAGCAGTACTTC. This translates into CAWSTSFSEQYF. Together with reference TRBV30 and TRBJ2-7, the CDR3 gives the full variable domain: SQTIHQWPATLVQPVGSPLSLECTVEGTSNPNLYWYRQAAGRGLQLLFYSVGIGQISSEVPQNLSASRPQDRQFILSSKKLLLSDSGFYLCAWSTSFSEQYFGPGTRLTVT.

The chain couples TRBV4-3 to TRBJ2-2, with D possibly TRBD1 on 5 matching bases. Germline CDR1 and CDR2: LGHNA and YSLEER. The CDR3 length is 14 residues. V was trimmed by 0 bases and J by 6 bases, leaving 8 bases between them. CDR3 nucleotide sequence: TGCGCCAGCAGCCAAGATCCACAGGCCGGGGAGCTGTTTTTT. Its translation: CASSQDPQAGELFF.

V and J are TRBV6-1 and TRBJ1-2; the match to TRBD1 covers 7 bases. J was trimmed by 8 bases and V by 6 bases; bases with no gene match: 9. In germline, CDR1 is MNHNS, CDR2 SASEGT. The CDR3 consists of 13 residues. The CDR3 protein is CASSLRDRDGYTF. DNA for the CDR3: TGTGCCAGCAGCCTTAGAGACAGGGACGGCTACACCTTC.

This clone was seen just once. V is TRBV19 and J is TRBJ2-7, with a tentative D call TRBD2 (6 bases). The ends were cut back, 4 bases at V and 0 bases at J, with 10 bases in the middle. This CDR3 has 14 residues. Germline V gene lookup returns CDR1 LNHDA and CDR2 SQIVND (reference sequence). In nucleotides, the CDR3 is TGTGCCAGTAGTAACACCGGGGGCTCCTACGAGCAGTACTTC. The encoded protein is CASSNTGGSYEQYF.

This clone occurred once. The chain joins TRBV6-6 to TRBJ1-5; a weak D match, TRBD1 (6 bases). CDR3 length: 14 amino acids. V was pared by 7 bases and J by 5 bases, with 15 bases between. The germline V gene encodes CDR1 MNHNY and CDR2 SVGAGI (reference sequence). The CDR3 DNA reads TGTGCCAGCAACACCAGGAGGGGGTATCAGCCCCAGCATTTT. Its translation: CASNTRRGYQPQHF.

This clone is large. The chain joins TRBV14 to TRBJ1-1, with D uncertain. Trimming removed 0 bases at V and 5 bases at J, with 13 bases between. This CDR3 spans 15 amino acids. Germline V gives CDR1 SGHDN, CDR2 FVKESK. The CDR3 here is CASSQDEWPGTEAFF. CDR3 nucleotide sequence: TGTGCCAGCAGCCAAGATGAGTGGCCGGGAACTGAAGCTTTCTTT.

This chain's CDR3 is CASSLTPGEGQPQHF. The CDR3 DNA follows: TGTGCCAGCAGCTTGACTCCAGGGGAAGGTCAGCCCCAGCATTTT. This chain links TRBV5-4 with TRBJ1-5; tentative D call: TRBD1 (6 bases). Germline assignment: CDR1 SGHNT and CDR2 YYREEE (reference sequence). The CDR3 has 15 amino acids. Trimming stripped 1 base from V and 6 bases from J, with 14 bases between.

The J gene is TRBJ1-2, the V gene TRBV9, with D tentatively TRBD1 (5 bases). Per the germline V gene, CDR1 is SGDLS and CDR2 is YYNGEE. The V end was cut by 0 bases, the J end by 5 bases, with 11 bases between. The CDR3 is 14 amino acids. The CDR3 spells CASSVGGREYGYTF. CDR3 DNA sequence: TGTGCCAGCAGCGTAGGAGGCAGGGAGTATGGCTACACCTTC.

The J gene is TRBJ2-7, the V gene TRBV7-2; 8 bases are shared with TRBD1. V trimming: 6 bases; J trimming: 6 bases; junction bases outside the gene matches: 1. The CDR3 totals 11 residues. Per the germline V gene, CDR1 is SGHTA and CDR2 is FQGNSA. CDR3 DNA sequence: TGTGCCAGCAGTACAGGGGGCGAGCAGTACTTC. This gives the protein CASSTGGEQYF.

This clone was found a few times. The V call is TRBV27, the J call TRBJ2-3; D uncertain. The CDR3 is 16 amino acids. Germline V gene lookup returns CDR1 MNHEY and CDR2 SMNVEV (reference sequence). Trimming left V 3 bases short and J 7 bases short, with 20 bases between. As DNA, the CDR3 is TGTGCCAGCAGTTTTCTACCCCGGGCCGTCCACAATACGCAGTATTTT. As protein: CASSFLPRAVHNTQYF.

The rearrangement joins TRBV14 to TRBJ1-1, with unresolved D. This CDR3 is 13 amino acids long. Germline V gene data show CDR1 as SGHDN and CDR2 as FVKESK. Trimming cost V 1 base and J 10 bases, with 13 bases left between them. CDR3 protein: CASSQGVASGAFF. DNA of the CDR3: TGTGCCAGCAGCCAAGGGGTGGCTTCGGGAGCTTTCTTT.

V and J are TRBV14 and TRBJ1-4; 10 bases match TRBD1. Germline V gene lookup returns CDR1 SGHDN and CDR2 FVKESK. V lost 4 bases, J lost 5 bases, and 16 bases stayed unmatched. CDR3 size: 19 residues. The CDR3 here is CASSRRPGTGAVENEKLFF. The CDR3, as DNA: TGTGCCAGCAGCCGCCGCCCCGGGACAGGGGCGGTTGAGAATGAAAAACTGTTTTTT.

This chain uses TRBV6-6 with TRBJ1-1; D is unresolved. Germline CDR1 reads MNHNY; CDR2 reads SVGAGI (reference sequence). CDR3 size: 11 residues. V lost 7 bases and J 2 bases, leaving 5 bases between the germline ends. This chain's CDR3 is CASNLNTEAFF. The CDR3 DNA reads TGTGCCAGCAACCTTAACACTGAAGCTTTCTTT.

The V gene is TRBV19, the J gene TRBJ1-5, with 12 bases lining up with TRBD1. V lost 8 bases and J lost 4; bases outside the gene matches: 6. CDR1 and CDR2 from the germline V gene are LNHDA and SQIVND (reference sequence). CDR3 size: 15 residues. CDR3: CASGGGQGANQPQHF. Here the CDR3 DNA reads TGTGCCAGTGGGGGGGGACAGGGGGCGAATCAGCCCCAGCATTTT.

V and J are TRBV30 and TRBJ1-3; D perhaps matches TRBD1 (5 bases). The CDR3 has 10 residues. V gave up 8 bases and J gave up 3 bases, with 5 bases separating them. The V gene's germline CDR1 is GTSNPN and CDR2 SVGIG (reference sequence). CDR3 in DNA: TGTGCCCAGGGTGGAAACACCATATATTTT. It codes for CAQGGNTIYF. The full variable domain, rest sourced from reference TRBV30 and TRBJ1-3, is SQTIHQWPATLVQPVGSPLSLECTVEGTSNPNLYWYRQAAGRGLQLLFYSVGIGQISSEVPQNLSASRPQDRQFILSSKKLLLSDSGFYLCAQGGNTIYFGEGSWLTVV.

The CDR3 nucleotides are TGCGCCAGCAGCCCCTTTCTTACAGGGGTCGGGGCCAACGTCCTGACTTTC. Protein product: CASSPFLTGVGANVLTF. This chain joins TRBV5-1 and TRBJ2-6; 7 bases align to TRBD1. This CDR3 has 17 amino acids. V lost 4 bases to trimming and J lost 4 bases; unmatched junction nucleotides: 11. CDR1 SGHRS and CDR2 YFSETQ come from the germline V gene.

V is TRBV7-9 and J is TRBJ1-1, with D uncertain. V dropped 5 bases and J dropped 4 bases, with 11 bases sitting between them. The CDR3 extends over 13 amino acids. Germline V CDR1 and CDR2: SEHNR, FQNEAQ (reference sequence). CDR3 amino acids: CASSPSRVTEAFF. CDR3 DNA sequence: TGTGCCAGCAGCCCCTCACGTGTCACTGAAGCTTTCTTT. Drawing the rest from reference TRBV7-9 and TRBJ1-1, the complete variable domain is DTGVSQNPRHKITKRGQNVTFRCDPISEHNRLYWYRQTLGQGPEFLTYFQNEAQLEKSRLLSDRFSAERPKGSFSTLEIQRTEQGDSAMYLCASSPSRVTEAFFGQGTRLTVV.

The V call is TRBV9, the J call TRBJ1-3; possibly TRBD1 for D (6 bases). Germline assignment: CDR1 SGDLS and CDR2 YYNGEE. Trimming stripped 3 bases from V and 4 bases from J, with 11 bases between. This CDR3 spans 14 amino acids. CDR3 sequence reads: CASSATGPGNTIYF. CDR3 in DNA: TGTGCCAGCAGCGCCACAGGGCCCGGAAACACCATATATTTT.

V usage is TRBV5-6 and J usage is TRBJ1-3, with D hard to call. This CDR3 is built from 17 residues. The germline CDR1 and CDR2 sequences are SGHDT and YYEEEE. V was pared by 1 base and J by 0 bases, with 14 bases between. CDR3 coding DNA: TGTGCCAGCAGCTTGTTTCCGCCCGCTACCTCTGGAAACACCATATATTTT. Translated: CASSLFPPATSGNTIYF.